What follows are 18 T cell receptor beta chains derived from one specimen sequenced in a study of response to subunit inactivated influenza vaccine. TCRdb re-derived calls from the RT-PCR reads in MiXCR, one entry per CDR3 protein. The table shows some 180,000 distinct CDR3 sequences, with around 9% occurring only once. The source material was non-naive T cells sorted from PBMCs, sampled on the day of vaccination. The origin of the receptors is a man aged 50 to 59 who received an inactivated influenza vaccine.

This clonotype was seen ten or more times. This chain joins TRBV6-5 and TRBJ2-3; D is unclear. V lost 4 bases and J 9 bases, leaving 14 bases between the germline ends. Germline lookup yields CDR1 MNHEY and CDR2 SVGAGI. This CDR3 has 13 amino acids. Here the CDR3 reads CASSWTDQETQYF. In DNA form, the CDR3 reads TGTGCCAGCAGTTGGACGGACCAAGAGACGCAGTATTTT.

The J gene is TRBJ2-7, the V gene TRBV20-1; 9 bases are shared with TRBD2. The germline V gene has CDR1 DFQATT and CDR2 SNEGSKA (reference sequence). The junction had 14 bases not matched to a gene; V was cut back by 1 base and J by 7 bases. This CDR3 contains 16 residues. The CDR3 nucleotides read TGCAGTGCTAGAGGACTAGCGGCGCAGCAAATCGGGGAGCAGTACTTC. This gives the protein CSARGLAAQQIGEQYF.

This clonotype turned up a few times. V usage is TRBV25-1 and J usage is TRBJ1-5; D gene uncertain. This CDR3 has 12 amino acids. V shed 8 bases and J shed 4 bases, with 9 bases lying between them. Germline V CDR1 and CDR2: MGHDK, SYGVNS. The CDR3 sequence: CASPLTNQPQHF. In DNA, the CDR3 is TGTGCCAGCCCGTTAACGAATCAGCCCCAGCATTTT. The full variable domain, completed using reference TRBV25-1 and TRBJ1-5, is EADIYQTPRYLVIGTGKKITLECSQTMGHDKMYWYQQDPGMELHLIHYSYGVNSTEKGDLSSESTVSRIRTEHFPLTLESARPSHTSQYLCASPLTNQPQHFGDGTRLSIL.

This clonotype was counted a few times. V and J are TRBV6-1 and TRBJ2-5; TRBD2 agrees at 12 bases. The CDR3 consists of 16 residues. The V gene's germline CDR1 is MNHNS and CDR2 SASEGT. The V and J ends lost 4 bases and 2 bases, in that order; junction bases with no gene match: 5. CDR3 sequence: CASSALAGGRQETQYF. CDR3 sequence (DNA): TGTGCCAGCAGTGCCCTAGCGGGGGGGCGGCAAGAGACCCAGTACTTC.

The table lists this clonotype with many counts. In DNA, the CDR3 is TGTGCCAGTAGTATCCCTAGCGGGACGTACACAGATACGCAGTATTTT. Encoded protein: CASSIPSGTYTDTQYF. The chain combines TRBV19 with TRBJ2-3; TRBD2 agrees at 9 bases. The CDR3 length is 16 residues. From germline, CDR1 is LNHDA and CDR2 SQIVND (reference sequence). V trimming: 3 bases; J trimming: 2 bases; junction bases outside the gene matches: 6.

This clonotype showed up many times. This CDR3 is CASSYHYDTQYF. The CDR3, as DNA: TGTGCCAGCAGTTACCATTACGATACGCAGTATTTT. The rearrangement uses TRBV6-6 and TRBJ2-3; D unresolved. CDR3 length: 12 residues. The germline gives CDR1 MNHNY, CDR2 SVGAGI (reference sequence). V was clipped by 2 bases and J by 6 bases, with 6 bases between them.

This clonotype was detected a few times. The CDR3 DNA follows: TGTGCCAGCAGTGAAGGGGGCGCGGGCACCGGGGAGCTGTTTTTT. It codes for CASSEGGAGTGELFF. The rearrangement joins TRBV6-1 to TRBJ2-2; D could derive from TRBD1 or TRBD2 (5 bases each). CDR1 MNHNS and CDR2 SASEGT come from the germline V gene. The CDR3 has 15 amino acids. V was trimmed by 1 base and J by 4 bases, leaving 10 bases between them.

This clonotype has at least ten counts. V usage is TRBV2 and J usage is TRBJ2-1; D assignment may be TRBD1 or TRBD2 (7 bases each). V was clipped by 2 bases and J by 4 bases, with 12 bases between them. This CDR3 comprises 15 residues. CDR1 is SNHLY and CDR2 is FYNNEI in the germline V gene. In DNA, the CDR3 is TGTGCCAGCAGTGAAAGGCAGGGGGGGTACAATGAGCAGTTCTTC. The encoded protein is CASSERQGGYNEQFF.

The chain is built from TRBV2 and TRBJ2-7; TRBD1 matches 7 bases. The CDR3 is made up of 14 amino acids. CDR1 SNHLY and CDR2 FYNNEI come from the germline V gene. V was clipped by 6 bases and J by 3 bases; unmatched bases: 8. CDR3 region: CASRESGTDYEQYF. The CDR3 DNA is TGTGCCAGCAGGGAGTCCGGGACAGACTACGAGCAGTACTTC.

This clonotype was recorded a few times. This chain connects TRBV20-1 to TRBJ1-1, with D tentatively TRBD1 (5 bases). Trimming pared 5 bases from V and 3 bases from J, leaving 13 bases between. In germline, CDR1 is DFQATT, CDR2 SNEGSKA (reference sequence). The CDR3 covers 13 residues. The CDR3 sequence is CSAVRGAYTEAFF. CDR3 coding DNA: TGCAGTGCTGTGCGAGGGGCTTACACTGAAGCTTTCTTT.

The sample holds many counts of this clonotype. The chain recombines TRBV7-9 with TRBJ1-4; the D gene is possibly TRBD1 (6 bases). V was trimmed by 1 base and J by 7 bases, leaving 13 bases between them. This CDR3 spans 15 amino acids. Germline lookup yields CDR1 SEHNR and CDR2 FQNEAQ (reference sequence). CDR3 sequence reads: CASSLGGTGIEKLFF. The CDR3 coding sequence is TGTGCCAGCAGCTTAGGGGGTACAGGGATTGAAAAACTGTTTTTT.

This clonotype was detected a few times. V and J are TRBV3-1 and TRBJ2-7, with D hard to call. V dropped 0 bases and J dropped 6 bases, with 9 bases sitting between them. The CDR3 contains 13 residues. Germline V lookup: CDR1 LGHDT, CDR2 YNNKEL (reference sequence). CDR3 region: CASSQDAGFEQYF. DNA for the CDR3: TGTGCCAGCAGCCAAGATGCTGGGTTCGAGCAGTACTTC.

This clonotype was observed a handful of times. J is TRBJ1-5 and V is TRBV5-5; no clear D. The CDR3 contains 13 residues. The V and J ends lost 2 bases and 5 bases respectively, with 8 bases between them. The germline gives CDR1 SGHKS, CDR2 YYEKEE (reference sequence). This CDR3 is CASSFGFDQPQHF. For the CDR3, the DNA is TGTGCCAGCAGCTTCGGGTTTGATCAGCCCCAGCATTTT. The whole variable domain, remainder taken from reference TRBV5-5 and TRBJ1-5, is DAGVTQSPTHLIKTRGQQVTLRCSPISGHKSVSWYQQVLGQGPQFIFQYYEKEERGRGNFPDRFSARQFPNYSSELNVNALLLGDSALYLCASSFGFDQPQHFGDGTRLSIL.

This clonotype was seen more than once but under ten times. V and J are TRBV21-1 and TRBJ1-4; the table's D call, TRBD1, was not checked against the DNA. TRBV21-1 represents a pseudogene. The CDR3 is 14 residues long. CDR3 sequence (DNA): TGTGCCAGCAGCAGCCGGGACAGGGGAGTAAAACTGTTTTTT. Translation: CASSSRDRGVKLFF.

The rearrangement links TRBV3-1 to TRBJ1-6; D possibly corresponds to TRBD1 (6 bases). The CDR3 runs to 16 residues. Trimming removed 4 bases at V and 8 bases at J, with 18 bases between. Germline assignment: CDR1 LGHDT and CDR2 YNNKEL (reference sequence). CDR3 bases: TGTGCCAGCAGCCGAGATTCGGGGGGCCGACATTCACCCCTCCACTTT. Translating gives CASSRDSGGRHSPLHF.

V usage is TRBV7-2 and J usage is TRBJ2-7; D is possibly TRBD1 (6 bases). The CDR3 loop spans 14 amino acids. Germline assignment: CDR1 SGHTA and CDR2 FQGNSA. Trimming left V 5 bases short and J 6 bases short, with 17 bases between. The CDR3 DNA reads TGTGCCAGCAGCCACAGGGAGTCCGGGCGCGAGCAGTACTTC. It yields the protein CASSHRESGREQYF.

J is TRBJ2-7 and V is TRBV27; D is perhaps TRBD1 (5 bases). V shed 8 bases and J shed 0 bases, with 20 bases lying between them. The CDR3 loop spans 16 amino acids. Germline CDR1 and CDR2: MNHEY and SMNVEV (reference sequence). The CDR3 DNA reads TGTGCCAGCCAAAGTCTAACAGGAAGGAGCTCCTACGAGCAGTACTTC. Protein product: CASQSLTGRSSYEQYF.

This clonotype was detected ten times or more. The chain employs TRBV20-1 and TRBJ2-7, with D tentatively TRBD1 (6 bases). The V and J ends lost 6 bases and 2 bases respectively, with 14 bases between them. The CDR3 has 13 residues. Germline-derived CDR1 and CDR2 are DFQATT and SNEGSKA (reference sequence). The CDR3 here is CSAPHREAYEQYF. The CDR3, as DNA: TGCAGTGCACCCCACAGGGAAGCCTACGAGCAGTACTTC.